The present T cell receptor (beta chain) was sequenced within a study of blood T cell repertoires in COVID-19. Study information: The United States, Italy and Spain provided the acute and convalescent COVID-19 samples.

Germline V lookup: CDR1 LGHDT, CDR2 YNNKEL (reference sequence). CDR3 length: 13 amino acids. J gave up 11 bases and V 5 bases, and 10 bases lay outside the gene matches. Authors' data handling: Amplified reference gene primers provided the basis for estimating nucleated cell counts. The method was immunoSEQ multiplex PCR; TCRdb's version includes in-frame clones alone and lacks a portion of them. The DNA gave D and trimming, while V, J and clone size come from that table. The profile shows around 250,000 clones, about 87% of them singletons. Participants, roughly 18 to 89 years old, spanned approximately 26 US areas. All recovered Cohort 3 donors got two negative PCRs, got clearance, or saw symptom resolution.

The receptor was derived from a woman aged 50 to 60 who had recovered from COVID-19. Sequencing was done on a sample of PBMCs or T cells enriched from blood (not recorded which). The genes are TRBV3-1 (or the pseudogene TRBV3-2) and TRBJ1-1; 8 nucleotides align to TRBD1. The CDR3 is CASSADRDGIAFF. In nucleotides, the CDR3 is TGTGCCAGCAGCGCGGACAGGGACGGGATTGCTTTCTTT.